This paragraph reports one T cell receptor beta chain. From germline, CDR1 is SGHTA and CDR2 FQGNSA. This CDR3 has 14 residues. The ends were cut back, 6 bases at V and 5 bases at J, with 16 bases in the middle. Alongside a J-beta primer mix, a sample-barcoded 5' primer served in a second PCR lasting about 7 to 11 cycles. TCRdb passed the 5' RACE reads through MiXCR, listing each CDR3 protein once. The repertoire holds some 1,000,000 distinct CDR3 sequences, with 20% to 25% as singletons. The record originates from a study of blood T cells in healthy people across ages. This same sample was also taken into another study, of T cells of mothers and their children.

The chain carries TRBV7-2 and TRBJ1-2; D is unresolved. The source of this sequence is a girl aged 2 to 10 in good health. The sample taken for sequencing was blood. The CDR3 sequence is CASRTPDFSYGYTF. The CDR3 DNA is TGTGCCAGCAGGACTCCGGACTTCTCTTATGGCTACACCTTC.